Each of the 23 T cell receptor beta chains below was sequenced from the same sample in a study of response to subunit inactivated influenza vaccine (dated by TCRdb to between 2018 and 2020). The time point label corresponds to: more than 35 days after influenza vaccine administration. The library was made by RT-PCR. The reads were generated on an Illumina HiSeq 2500. TCRdb trimmed public reads at Q25 via fastp, called clones via MiXCR and kept in-frame beta chains. CDR3 protein sequences are deduplicated, and each keeps its most common genes and DNA. The sample table records approximately 480,000 distinct CDR3 sequences; roughly 9.7% of these occur just once. About an eighth of the sample is held by the ten biggest clonotypes. The sequencing here drew on PBMCs from blood, taken about 40 days after vaccination. The receptors were gathered from a man aged 45 to 65 who received an inactivated influenza vaccine. Donor details come from another sample of the same person, matched by shared clones.

The CDR3 coding sequence is TGCAGTGAGGGGGGATACAATGAGCAGTTCTTC. This sequence encodes CSEGGYNEQFF. The V call is TRBV20-1, the J call TRBJ2-1; D may correspond to TRBD1 or TRBD2 (6 bases each). V was clipped by 7 bases and J by 4 bases, with 8 bases between them. This CDR3 comprises 11 residues. Germline assignment: CDR1 DFQATT and CDR2 SNEGSKA (reference sequence).

The rearrangement links TRBV13 to TRBJ2-1; 10 bases align to TRBD2. In germline, CDR1 is PRHDT, CDR2 FYEKMQ (reference sequence). With 2 bases clipped from V and 1 base from J, the junction kept 5 bases outside the gene matches. The CDR3 covers 17 residues. As DNA, the CDR3 is TGTGCCAGCAGCTTAACCCTAGCGGGGGTATCCTACAATGAGCAGTTCTTC. Amino acid sequence: CASSLTLAGVSYNEQFF.

This clonotype was recorded many times. The V and J genes are TRBV20-1 and TRBJ1-1; D might be TRBD1 (5 bases). Germline CDR1 DFQATT, CDR2 SNEGSKA (reference sequence). CDR3 length: 13 residues. With 6 bases removed from V and 6 bases from J, the gap between germline ends came to 17 bases. The CDR3 DNA reads as TGCAGTGCCACTGACAGCCTTGGGGCTGAAGCTTTCTTT. This gives the protein CSATDSLGAEAFF.

The gene calls are TRBV6-5 and TRBJ1-4; 9 nucleotides match TRBD1. In germline, CDR1 is MNHEY, CDR2 SVGAGI. There are 18 residues in the CDR3. J was trimmed by 2 bases and V by 0 bases; bases with no gene match: 7. CDR3 DNA: TGTGCCAGCAGTTACTCAATGGGAGGGACAGGGACTAATGAAAAACTGTTTTTT. The encoded protein is CASSYSMGGTGTNEKLFF.

This clonotype was seen a handful of times. The V call is TRBV5-6, the J call TRBJ2-7, with D unresolved. The CDR3 runs 17 residues. V lost 0 bases, J lost 0 bases, and 16 bases lay in between. Germline-derived CDR1 and CDR2 are SGHDT and YYEEEE. The CDR3 nucleotides read TGTGCCAGCAGCTTGGGGGTTTCGGCACCTTACTCCTACGAGCAGTACTTC. Translating gives CASSLGVSAPYSYEQYF.

V is TRBV15 and J is TRBJ1-1; 7 bases fit TRBD1. Germline V gene lookup returns CDR1 LNHNV and CDR2 YYDKDF (reference sequence). The CDR3 totals 12 residues. J lost 7 bases, V lost 5 bases, and 4 bases had no gene match. CDR3 in DNA: TGTGCCACCAGCCCCAGGGGGGGTGAAGCTTTCTTT. Translation gives CATSPRGGEAFF.

The chain uses TRBV7-6 and TRBJ2-7; 13 bases are shared with TRBD2. CDR3 length equals 18 residues. Looked up from germline, CDR1 is SGHVS and CDR2 is FNYEAQ. The V and J ends lost 1 base and 0 bases, in that order; junction bases with no gene match: 6. The CDR3 sequence: CASSLVGTSGANSYEQYF. In nucleotides, the CDR3 is TGTGCCAGCAGCTTAGTGGGGACTAGCGGGGCCAACTCCTACGAGCAGTACTTC. The entire variable domain, with the rest obtained from reference TRBV7-6 and TRBJ2-7, is as follows: GAGVSQSPRYKVTKRGQDVALRCDPISGHVSLYWYRQALGQGPEFLTYFNYEAQQDKSGLPNDRFSAERPEGSISTLTIQRTEQRDSAMYRCASSLVGTSGANSYEQYFGPGTRLTVT.

This clonotype was recorded a few times. The chain combines TRBV7-9 with TRBJ2-2; TRBD2 matches 12 bases. V shed 4 bases and J 1 base; nucleotides not matched to a gene: 4. The CDR3 sequence is 17 residues long. CDR1 and CDR2 from the germline V gene are SEHNR and FQNEAQ (reference sequence). The CDR3 DNA sequence: TGTGCCAGCAGCTCCCGGACTAGCGGGGTGAACACCGGGGAGCTGTTTTTT. Protein product: CASSSRTSGVNTGELFF. Full variable domain (outside the CDR3, taken from reference TRBV7-9 and TRBJ2-2): DTGVSQNPRHKITKRGQNVTFRCDPISEHNRLYWYRQTLGQGPEFLTYFQNEAQLEKSRLLSDRFSAERPKGSFSTLEIQRTEQGDSAMYLCASSSRTSGVNTGELFFGEGSRLTVL.

The chain has TRBV6-2 or TRBV6-3 and TRBJ2-1, with D perhaps matching TRBD2 (5 bases). CDR1 MNHEY and CDR2 SVGEGT come from the germline V gene. This CDR3 spans 13 amino acids. V was clipped by 6 bases and J by 6 bases, with 12 bases between them. The CDR3 loop reads CASSWTLPNEQFF. The CDR3 nucleotides are TGTGCCAGCAGCTGGACTCTCCCCAATGAGCAGTTCTTC.

This clonotype has a single count. A read error is likely, as this CDR3 ends without the conserved phenylalanine or tryptophan. J is TRBJ2-6 and V is TRBV29-1; 10 bases fit TRBD1. The CDR3 covers 15 residues. Germline CDR1 and CDR2: SQVTM and ANQGSEA. With V trimmed by 3 bases and J by 4 bases, 3 bases remained unmatched. The CDR3 coding sequence is TGCAGCGTTGAGGACAGGGGGAGAGGGGCCAACGTCCTGACTTTA. Residues: CSVEDRGRGANVLTL.

The chain carries TRBV7-3 and TRBJ2-3; D ambiguous. Trimming left V 1 base short and J 2 bases short, with 4 bases between. This CDR3 has 13 residues. CDR1 and CDR2 (germline): SGHTA, FQGTGA. In DNA form, the CDR3 reads TGTGCCAGCAGCTTAATTCACACAGATACGCAGTATTTT. Protein product: CASSLIHTDTQYF.

This clonotype was seen more than once but under ten times. V usage is TRBV6-1 and J usage is TRBJ2-7, with TRBD1 as a possible D gene (5 bases). The CDR3 totals 14 residues. V was clipped by 1 base and J by 2 bases, with 9 bases between them. In germline, CDR1 is MNHNS, CDR2 SASEGT. This CDR3 reads CASSEEGRAYEQYF. The CDR3 DNA follows: TGTGCCAGCAGTGAAGAAGGCAGGGCCTACGAGCAGTACTTC.

The chain uses TRBV20-1 and TRBJ2-4; the match to TRBD2 covers 12 bases. CDR3 length equals 14 residues. CDR1 is DFQATT, CDR2 SNEGSKA, per germline (reference sequence). V gave up 5 bases and J gave up 8 bases; unmatched junction bases: 7. CDR3 sequence reads: CSARTSGNRYIQYF. The CDR3 DNA sequence: TGCAGTGCTCGGACTAGCGGGAATAGGTACATTCAGTACTTC.

This clonotype has more than one count but fewer than ten. The V and J genes are TRBV5-1 and TRBJ2-5; 9 nucleotides align to TRBD2. J lost 5 bases, V lost 0 bases, and 5 bases had no gene match. Germline V CDR1 and CDR2: SGHRS, YFSETQ. The CDR3 runs to 15 residues. CDR3 sequence reads: CASSLGSSGVETQYF. CDR3 nucleotide sequence: TGCGCCAGCAGCTTGGGCTCTAGCGGGGTGGAGACCCAGTACTTC.

The CDR3 loop reads CASGKTGANYGYTF. CDR3 in DNA: TGTGCCAGCGGGAAAACAGGTGCCAACTATGGCTACACCTTC. V usage is TRBV12-3 or TRBV12-4 and J usage is TRBJ1-2, with D maybe TRBD1 (5 bases). This CDR3 is built from 14 residues. The V and J ends lost 8 bases and 2 bases respectively, with 15 bases between them.

The sample holds a few counts of this clonotype. The gene calls are TRBV20-1 and TRBJ2-1; 9 bases match TRBD2. Germline CDR1 and CDR2: DFQATT and SNEGSKA (reference sequence). CDR3 length equals 15 residues. The junction had 9 bases not matched to a gene; V was cut back by 1 base and J by 8 bases. The CDR3 DNA reads as TGCAGTGCTAGAGTCGGCGGGGGGGGGAGCGATGAGCAGTTCTTC. This translates into CSARVGGGGSDEQFF.

The chain joins TRBV6-2 or TRBV6-3 to TRBJ1-2; weak D call: TRBD1 (5 bases). V was clipped by 2 bases and J by 7 bases, with 20 bases between them. The germline CDR1 and CDR2 sequences are MNHEY and SVGEGT. This CDR3 region has 16 residues. The CDR3 loop reads CASSYGLRFRGGGYTF. The CDR3, as DNA: TGTGCCAGCAGTTACGGTCTCCGGTTTAGGGGCGGTGGCTACACCTTC.

This clonotype has more than one count but fewer than ten. The chain is built from TRBV12-5 and TRBJ1-3; D not certain. The germline gives CDR1 LGHNT, CDR2 FRNRAP. The V gene lost 3 bases and the J gene lost 6 bases, with 15 bases spanning the gap. CDR3 length: 15 residues. CDR3 region: CASGFLVPRENTIYF. The DNA of the CDR3 is TGTGCTAGTGGTTTTTTGGTCCCGAGGGAAAACACCATATATTTT. The variable domain in full, completed from reference TRBV12-5 and TRBJ1-3, reads DARVTQTPRHKVTEMGQEVTMRCQPILGHNTVFWYRQTMMQGLELLAYFRNRAPLDDSGMPKDRFSAEMPDATLATLKIQPSEPRDSAVYFCASGFLVPRENTIYFGEGSWLTVV.

The chain links TRBV5-6 to TRBJ2-5; TRBD2 agrees at 10 bases. The DNA end is a closer match to TRBJ2-1, so the J assignment may be wrong. CDR3 length equals 14 residues. From germline, CDR1 is SGHDT and CDR2 YYEEEE. The CDR3 loop reads CASSAGTSEETQFF. The DNA of the CDR3 is TGTGCCAGCAGCGCGGGGACTAGCGAAGAGACCCAGTTCTTC.

In its sample, this clonotype was seen many times. The V and J genes are TRBV5-1 and TRBJ2-3, with a tentative D call TRBD1 (6 bases). The germline gives CDR1 SGHRS, CDR2 YFSETQ. This CDR3 spans 16 amino acids. V shed 0 bases and J shed 3 bases, with 14 bases lying between them. The CDR3 protein is CASSLAGQSWTDTQYF. Here the CDR3 DNA reads TGCGCCAGCAGCTTGGCCGGACAGTCTTGGACAGATACGCAGTATTTT.

For this clonotype: Relative to the germline gene, one junction end is altered; a read error may explain this. The gene calls are TRBV28 and TRBJ2-1, with a weak D call TRBD2 (9 bases). This CDR3 is 18 amino acids long. CDR1 and CDR2 (germline): MDHEN, SYDVKM. The CDR3 protein is CASNDRGLLLAGYNEHFF. CDR3 coding DNA: TGTGCCAGCAACGACAGGGGTCTTTTACTAGCGGGTTACAATGAGCATTTCTTC.

The V gene is TRBV20-1, the J gene TRBJ2-7; the match to TRBD1 covers 8 bases. CDR1 is DFQATT and CDR2 is SNEGSKA in the germline V gene (reference sequence). The CDR3 runs 13 residues. Germline trimming cut 7 bases from V and 4 bases from J; bases unmatched to any gene: 9. For the CDR3, the DNA is TGCAGTGTTCGACAGGGGATAGCGTACGAGCAGTACTTC. This sequence encodes CSVRQGIAYEQYF.

The chain employs TRBV21-1 and TRBJ2-7; the listed D gene, TRBD1, was not tested against the DNA. TRBV21-1 is given as a pseudogene. CDR3 length equals 17 residues. The CDR3 loop reads CASSLQTRQASSYEQYF. CDR3 in DNA: TGTGCCAGCAGCCTTCAAACCCGACAGGCTAGCTCCTACGAGCAGTACTTC.